What follows describes a single T cell receptor (beta chain). Its antigen is undetermined. In patients chosen for sequencing, flow cytometry had shown CD8+CD57+ cell expansion. Severe acquired aplastic anemia was present in every patient. All patients were therapy-naive when blood was sampled. The data are from a study of CD8+CD57+ T cells in acquired aplastic anemia. It was genomic DNA that served as the template for profiling TCR beta VDJ and CDR3. TCRdb re-called the reads with MiXCR, one entry per CDR3 protein. The sample holds 180,000 or so distinct CDR3 sequences, roughly 48% seen once. General study results and limits: The CD8+ Simpson's diversity of patients and controls was not significantly different.

The source material was sorted CD4+, CD8+, or CD8+CD57+ T cells (not recorded which) from PBMCs. The source is a human donor with aplastic anemia.

The CDR3 DNA sequence: TGTGCCAGCAGGGAGGGGCTGAAGGGCTACACCTTC. It yields the protein CASREGLKGYTF. V usage is TRBV2 and J usage is TRBJ1-2; D perhaps matches TRBD1 (5 bases). Per the germline V gene, CDR1 is SNHLY and CDR2 is FYNNEI. The CDR3 consists of 12 residues. Trimming removed 6 bases at V and 8 bases at J, with 13 bases between.